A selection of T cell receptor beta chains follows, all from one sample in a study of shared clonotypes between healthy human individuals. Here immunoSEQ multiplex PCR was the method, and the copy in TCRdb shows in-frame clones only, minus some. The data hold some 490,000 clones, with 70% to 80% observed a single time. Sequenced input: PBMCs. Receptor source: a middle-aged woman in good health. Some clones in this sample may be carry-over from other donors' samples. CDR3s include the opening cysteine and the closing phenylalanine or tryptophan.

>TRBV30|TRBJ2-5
CAWSVGGEETQYF
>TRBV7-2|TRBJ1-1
CASSLGERGAFF
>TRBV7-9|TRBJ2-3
CASQKDTDTQYF
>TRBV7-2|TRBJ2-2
CASSLRTGELFF
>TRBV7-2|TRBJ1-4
CASSPPGTGTEKLFF
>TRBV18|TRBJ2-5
CASSPLVRAGRETQYF
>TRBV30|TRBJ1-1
CAWQGVYTEAFF
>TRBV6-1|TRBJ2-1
CASSAAAGANEQFF
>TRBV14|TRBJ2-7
CASSQGQTYEQYF
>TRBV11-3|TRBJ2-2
CASSIGTGGFGELFF
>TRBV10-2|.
CASSETVREQYF
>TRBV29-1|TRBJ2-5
CSVGYIGETQYF
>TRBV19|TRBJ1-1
CASGDRGGVNTEAFF
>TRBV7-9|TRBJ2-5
CASSLLVTETQYF
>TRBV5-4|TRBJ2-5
CASSLLSGGETQYF
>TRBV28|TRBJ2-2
CASSPSKRESIGELFF
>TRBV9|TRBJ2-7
CASSAGQGLSYEQYF
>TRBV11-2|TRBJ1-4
CASSLDSGQGGEKLFF